Shown below are 8 T cell receptor beta chains from a single sample sequenced in a study of T-cell memory formation after mild COVID-19. TCRdb independently ran MiXCR on the 5' RACE reads; one entry per CDR3 protein. In the table there are hundreds of thousands of distinct CDR3 sequences, about 25% of which are singletons. Sequencing was carried out using PBMCs or a T cell subset sorted from them (not recorded which). The source is an adult woman who had mild COVID-19 (a few samples of this study predate the infection). Cell type and time point are not known.

This clonotype was picked up a small number of times. This chain links TRBV4-1 with TRBJ2-1; unclear D gene. The V end lost 1 base, the J end lost 0 bases, and 10 bases lay between the germline ends. The CDR3 has 16 amino acids. CDR1 and CDR2 (germline): MGHRA, YSYEKL. CDR3 sequence (DNA): TGCGCCAGCAGCCAAGGAAGGATGAGCTCCTACAATGAGCAGTTCTTC. Translating gives CASSQGRMSSYNEQFF.

The chain combines TRBV7-2 with TRBJ2-3; a weak D match, TRBD1 (5 bases). Germline V gene lookup returns CDR1 SGHTA and CDR2 FQGNSA. The CDR3 extends over 17 amino acids. V lost 1 base and J 4 bases, leaving 18 bases between the germline ends. CDR3 region: CASSLGQTYRWADTQYF. The CDR3 bases are TGTGCCAGCAGCTTAGGACAGACCTATCGATGGGCAGATACGCAGTATTTT.

The rearrangement uses TRBV25-1 and TRBJ2-3; the D gene is possibly TRBD1 (6 bases). The V gene's germline CDR1 is MGHDK and CDR2 SYGVNS. The V end was cut by 0 bases, the J end by 6 bases, with 13 bases between. This CDR3 region has 15 residues. CDR3: CASSEYSRGLDTQYF. CDR3 sequence (DNA): TGTGCCAGCAGTGAATACAGCAGGGGTCTGGATACGCAGTATTTT.

The chain joins TRBV4-1 to TRBJ2-2; 8 bases align to TRBD2. The CDR3 covers 16 residues. The ends lost 1 base at V and 7 bases at J; junction bases unmatched: 8. Germline lookup yields CDR1 MGHRA and CDR2 YSYEKL. Written as DNA, the CDR3 is TGCGCCAGCAGCCAAGTTACGGGAGGGCTGAACGGGGAGCTGTTTTTT. As protein: CASSQVTGGLNGELFF.

The table lists this clonotype with a few counts. The chain is built from TRBV15 and TRBJ2-7; TRBD2 might be the D (5 bases). Trimming stripped 5 bases from V and 1 base from J, with 9 bases between. The CDR3 contains 13 residues. CDR1 and CDR2 from the germline V gene are LNHNV and YYDKDF (reference sequence). In nucleotides, the CDR3 is TGTGCCACCAGCCACGACTATTCCTACGAGCAGTACTTC. Protein product: CATSHDYSYEQYF.

V usage is TRBV6-5 and J usage is TRBJ1-2; 7 bases line up with TRBD1. CDR3 length equals 14 residues. In germline, CDR1 is MNHEY, CDR2 SVGAGI. V gave up 2 bases and J gave up 6 bases; unmatched junction bases: 6. In DNA, the CDR3 is TGTGCCAGCAGTTACCTAACAGGGGCTAATGGCTACACCTTC. Its translation: CASSYLTGANGYTF.

This chain joins TRBV19 and TRBJ2-1; D is undetermined. CDR3 size: 14 residues. The germline V and J ends were trimmed by 8 bases and 0 bases, with 11 bases remaining between them. Looked up from germline, CDR1 is LNHDA and CDR2 is SQIVND (reference sequence). The CDR3 reads CASAWGRSYNEQFF. CDR3 DNA sequence: TGTGCCAGTGCATGGGGTCGCTCCTACAATGAGCAGTTCTTC.

This chain links TRBV10-3 with TRBJ2-5; 7 positions match TRBD1. Looked up from germline, CDR1 is ENHRY and CDR2 is SYGVKD. J was trimmed by 4 bases and V by 4 bases; bases with no gene match: 9. The CDR3 spans 15 residues. The CDR3 region has the DNA TGTGCCATCAGTGGACGACAGGGTTCGAGAGAGACCCAGTACTTC. Translating gives CAISGRQGSRETQYF.